The text below deals with one TCR beta chain. In TCRdb, the 5' RACE reads were re-called with MiXCR into one record per CDR3 protein. The table records about 46,000 distinct CDR3 sequences, about 28% of them present only once. V was pared by 3 bases and J by 2 bases, with 5 bases between. The CDR3 extends over 11 amino acids. Germline CDR1 reads SQVTM; CDR2 reads ANQGSEA. The genes are TRBV29-1 and TRBJ2-7; D gene uncertain. Sequences were obtained from naive CD4+ T cells sorted from blood. Subset: naive CD4+ T cells, CD4+CD45RA+CD25-. The TCR comes from a female donor with breast cancer. The CDR3 region is CSVEAAYEQYF. The CDR3 coding sequence is TGCAGCGTTGAGGCAGCCTACGAGCAGTACTTC.